This T cell receptor (beta chain) was identified during a study of human thymus T cells. The CDR3 contains 12 residues. CDR1 is MGHDK, CDR2 SYGVNS, per germline. The V gene lost 0 bases and the J gene lost 13 bases, with 7 bases spanning the gap. Profiled with immunoSEQ multiplex PCR; TCRdb holds only in-frame clones, not every one. Altogether roughly 77,000 clones are present, 95% being singletons, with the ten largest covering 0.034%. Thymic samples were excised during corrective heart operations. Donor material was obtained from healthy Finnish infants undergoing corrective surgery for congenital heart defects.

The sequenced sample was thymus tissue. This receptor was obtained from a girl under three years old with a congenital heart defect but otherwise immunologically healthy. V gene TRBV25-1 combines with J gene TRBJ1-6; D might be TRBD1 (5 bases). CDR3 nucleotides: TGTGCCAGCAGTGAATACGGGACGCCCCTCCACTTT. Amino acid sequence: CASSEYGTPLHF.